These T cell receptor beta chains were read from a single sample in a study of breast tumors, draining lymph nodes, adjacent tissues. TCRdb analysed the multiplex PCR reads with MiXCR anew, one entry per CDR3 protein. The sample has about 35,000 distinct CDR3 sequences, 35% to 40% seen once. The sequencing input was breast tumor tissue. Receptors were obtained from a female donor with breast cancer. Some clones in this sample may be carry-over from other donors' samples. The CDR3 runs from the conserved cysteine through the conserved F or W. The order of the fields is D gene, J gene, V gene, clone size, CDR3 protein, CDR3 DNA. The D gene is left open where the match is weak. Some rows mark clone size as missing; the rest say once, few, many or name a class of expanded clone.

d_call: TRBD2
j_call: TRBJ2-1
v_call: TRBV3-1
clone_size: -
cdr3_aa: CASSPGTSGYNEQFF
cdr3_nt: TGTGCCAGCAGCCCAGGGACTAGCGGATACAATGAGCAGTTCTTC

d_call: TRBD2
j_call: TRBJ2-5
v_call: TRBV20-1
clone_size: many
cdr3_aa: CSASLAAFVTQETQYF
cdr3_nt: TGCAGTGCTAGCCTAGCGGCCTTTGTAACTCAAGAGACCCAGTACTTC

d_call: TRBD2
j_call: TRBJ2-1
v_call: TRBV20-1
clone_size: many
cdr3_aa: CSARAPGLAVYNEQFF
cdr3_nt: TGCAGTGCTAGAGCCCCGGGACTAGCAGTATACAATGAGCAGTTCTTC

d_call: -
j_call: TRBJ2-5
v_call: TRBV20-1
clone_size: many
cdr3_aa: CSATAAQETQYF
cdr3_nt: TGCAGTGCTACAGCGGCCCAAGAGACCCAGTACTTC

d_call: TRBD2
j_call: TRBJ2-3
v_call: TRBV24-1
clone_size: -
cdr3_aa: CATSDFAASGRTDTQYF
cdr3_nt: TGTGCCACCAGTGATTTCGCGGCTAGCGGGAGAACAGATACGCAGTATTTT

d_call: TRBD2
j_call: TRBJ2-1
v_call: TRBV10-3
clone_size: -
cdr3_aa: CAISESGTSGPSSYNEQFF
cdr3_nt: TGTGCCATCAGTGAGAGCGGGACTAGCGGGCCGAGCTCCTACAATGAGCAGTTCTTC

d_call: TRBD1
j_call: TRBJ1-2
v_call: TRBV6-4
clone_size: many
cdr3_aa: CASSSGTGRTGYGYTF
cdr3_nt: TGTGCCAGCAGTTCCGGGACAGGGAGGACTGGCTATGGCTACACCTTC

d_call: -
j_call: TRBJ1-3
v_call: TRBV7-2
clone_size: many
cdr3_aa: CASSLVSGGTVGGNTIYF
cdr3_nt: TGTGCCAGCAGCTTAGTATCGGGGGGGACGGTCGGTGGAAACACCATATATTTT

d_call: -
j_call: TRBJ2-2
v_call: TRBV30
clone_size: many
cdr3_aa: CAWRYPPGELFF
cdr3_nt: TGTGCCTGGAGGTACCCACCCGGGGAGCTGTTTTTT

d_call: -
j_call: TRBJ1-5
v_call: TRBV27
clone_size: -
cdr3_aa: CASSFNGEVHQPQHF
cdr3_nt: TGTGCCAGCAGTTTCAACGGGGAAGTCCATCAGCCCCAGCATTTT

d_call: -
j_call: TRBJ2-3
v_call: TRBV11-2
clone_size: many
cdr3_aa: CASSFTTTDTQYF
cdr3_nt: TGTGCCAGCAGCTTTACTACCACAGATACGCAGTATTTT

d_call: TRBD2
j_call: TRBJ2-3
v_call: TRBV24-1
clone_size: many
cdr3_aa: CATSDLASGRGTDTQYF
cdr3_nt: TGTGCCACCAGTGATTTGGCTAGCGGGAGAGGCACAGATACGCAGTATTTT

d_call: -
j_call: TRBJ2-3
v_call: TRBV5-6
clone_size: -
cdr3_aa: CASSPGQTRLNTDTQYF
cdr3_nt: TGTGCCAGCAGCCCTGGACAGACCAGACTAAACACAGATACGCAGTATTTT

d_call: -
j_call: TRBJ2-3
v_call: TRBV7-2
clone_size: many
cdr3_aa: CASSLTPTSPPDTQYF
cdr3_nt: TGTGCCAGCAGCTTGACTCCGACTAGTCCTCCAGATACGCAGTATTTT

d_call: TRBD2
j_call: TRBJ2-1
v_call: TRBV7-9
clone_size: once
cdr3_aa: CASSFTSGSYNEQFF
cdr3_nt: TGTGCCAGCAGCTTTACTAGCGGGTCCTACAATGAGCAGTTCTTC

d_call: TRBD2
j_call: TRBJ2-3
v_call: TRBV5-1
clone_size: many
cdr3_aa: CASSSGTSADTQYF
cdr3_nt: TGCGCCAGCAGCTCCGGGACTAGCGCAGATACGCAGTATTTT

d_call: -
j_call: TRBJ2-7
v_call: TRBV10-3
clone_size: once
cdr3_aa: CATARGSDEQYF
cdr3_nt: TGTGCCACGGCAAGGGGCTCCGACGAGCAGTACTTC

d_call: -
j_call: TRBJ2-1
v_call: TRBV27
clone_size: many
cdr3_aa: CATQQSRLNEQFF
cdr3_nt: TGTGCCACCCAACAGTCCCGATTGAATGAGCAGTTCTTC

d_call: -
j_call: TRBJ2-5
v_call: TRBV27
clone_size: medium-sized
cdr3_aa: CASSRAPIGGETQYF
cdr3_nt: TGTGCCAGCAGTCGGGCACCGATCGGCGGAGAGACCCAGTACTTC

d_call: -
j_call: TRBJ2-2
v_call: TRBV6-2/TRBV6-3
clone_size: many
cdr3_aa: CASSWDPHTGELFF
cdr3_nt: TGTGCCAGCAGTTGGGACCCCCACACCGGGGAGCTGTTTTTT

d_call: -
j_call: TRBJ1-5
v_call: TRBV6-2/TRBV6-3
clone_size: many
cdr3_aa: CASSSAGPNQPQHF
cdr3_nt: TGTGCCAGCAGTTCGGCAGGACCTAATCAGCCCCAGCATTTT

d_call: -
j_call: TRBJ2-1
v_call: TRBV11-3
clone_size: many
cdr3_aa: CASSLGQYNEQFF
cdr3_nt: TGTGCCAGCAGCTTGGGTCAATACAATGAGCAGTTCTTC

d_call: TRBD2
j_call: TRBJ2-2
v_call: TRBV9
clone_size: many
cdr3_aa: CASSVPSGRSDTGELFF
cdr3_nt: TGTGCCAGCAGCGTCCCTAGCGGGAGGTCAGACACCGGGGAGCTGTTTTTT

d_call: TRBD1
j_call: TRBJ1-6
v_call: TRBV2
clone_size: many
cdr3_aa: CASSDGAGGFSPLHF
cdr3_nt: TGTGCCAGCAGTGACGGGGCAGGGGGCTTTTCACCCCTCCACTTT

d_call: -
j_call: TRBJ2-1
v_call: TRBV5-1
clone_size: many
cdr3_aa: CASSLGPQYEQFF
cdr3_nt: TGCGCCAGCAGCTTGGGCCCCCAATATGAGCAGTTCTTC

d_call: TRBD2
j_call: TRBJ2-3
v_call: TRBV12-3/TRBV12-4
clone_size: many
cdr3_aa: CASSYGGAGRADTQYF
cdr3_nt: TGTGCCAGCAGCTACGGAGGAGCGGGAAGGGCAGATACGCAGTATTTT

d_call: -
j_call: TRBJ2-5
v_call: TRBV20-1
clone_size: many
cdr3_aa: CSVGSGQETQYF
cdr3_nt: TGCAGTGTCGGTAGCGGCCAAGAGACCCAGTACTTC

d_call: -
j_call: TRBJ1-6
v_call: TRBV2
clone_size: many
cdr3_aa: CASGRTGYNSPLHF
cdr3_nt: TGTGCCAGCGGTCGTACGGGGTATAATTCACCCCTCCACTTT

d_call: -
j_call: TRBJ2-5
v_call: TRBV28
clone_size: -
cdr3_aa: CASSLDSETPYF
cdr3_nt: TGTGCCAGCAGCCTAGATTCCGAGACCCCGTACTTC

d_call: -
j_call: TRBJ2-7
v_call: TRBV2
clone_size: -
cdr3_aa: CASSVLALDEQYF
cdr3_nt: TGTGCCAGCAGTGTTCTAGCTCTCGACGAGCAGTACTTC

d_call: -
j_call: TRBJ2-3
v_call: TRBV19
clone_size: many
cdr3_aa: CATETGRDTQYF
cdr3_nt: TGTGCCACCGAGACAGGCAGGGATACGCAGTATTTT

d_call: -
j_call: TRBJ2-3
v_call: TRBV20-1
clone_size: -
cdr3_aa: CSAREGDTQYF
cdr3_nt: TGCAGTGCTAGAGAGGGAGATACGCAGTATTTT

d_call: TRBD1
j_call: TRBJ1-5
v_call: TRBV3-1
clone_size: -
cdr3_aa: CASSPRQGEQPQHF
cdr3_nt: TGTGCCAGCAGCCCGCGACAGGGAGAACAGCCCCAGCATTTT

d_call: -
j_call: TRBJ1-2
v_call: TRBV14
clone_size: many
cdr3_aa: CASSQEWNFREYGYTF
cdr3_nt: TGTGCCAGCAGCCAAGAGTGGAATTTTCGGGAGTATGGCTACACCTTC

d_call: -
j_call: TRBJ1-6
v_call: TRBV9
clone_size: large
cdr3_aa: CASSGLGGPPTLSSPLHF
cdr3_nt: TGTGCCAGCAGCGGGCTCGGGGGGCCACCTACCTTGAGTTCACCCCTCCACTTT

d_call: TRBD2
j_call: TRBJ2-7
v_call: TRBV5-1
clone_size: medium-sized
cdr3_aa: CASSSPPGLAGEGQYF
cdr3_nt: TGCGCCAGCAGCTCTCCCCCGGGACTAGCGGGAGAAGGGCAGTACTTC

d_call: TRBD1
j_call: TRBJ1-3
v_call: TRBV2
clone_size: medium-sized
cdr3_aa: CASILDRTSGNTIYF
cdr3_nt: TGTGCCAGCATCCTGGACAGGACATCTGGAAACACCATATATTTT

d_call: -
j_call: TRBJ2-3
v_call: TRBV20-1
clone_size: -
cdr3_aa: CSALKQGGGTDTQYF
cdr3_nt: TGCAGTGCCCTGAAACAGGGTGGAGGCACAGATACGCAGTATTTT

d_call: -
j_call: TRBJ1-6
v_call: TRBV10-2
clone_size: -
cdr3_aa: CASSEDTRGYNSPLHF
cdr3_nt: TGCGCCAGCAGTGAAGACACTCGGGGGTATAATTCACCCCTCCACTTC

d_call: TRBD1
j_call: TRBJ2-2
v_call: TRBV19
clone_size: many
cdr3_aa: CASKRQGAGELFF
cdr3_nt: TGTGCCAGTAAACGCCAGGGGGCCGGGGAGCTGTTTTTT

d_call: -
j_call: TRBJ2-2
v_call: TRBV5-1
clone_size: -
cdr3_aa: CASSATGFPSGELFF
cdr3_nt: TGCGCCAGCAGCGCAACAGGGTTTCCATCCGGGGAGCTGTTTTTT

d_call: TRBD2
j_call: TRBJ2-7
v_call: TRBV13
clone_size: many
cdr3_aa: CASSPSGRTHEQYF
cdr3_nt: TGTGCCAGCAGCCCTAGCGGGAGGACCCACGAGCAGTACTTC

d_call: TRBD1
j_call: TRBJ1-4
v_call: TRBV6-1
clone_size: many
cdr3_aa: CASRGTGGQEKLFF
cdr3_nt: TGTGCCAGCAGGGGGACAGGGGGCCAGGAAAAACTGTTTTTT

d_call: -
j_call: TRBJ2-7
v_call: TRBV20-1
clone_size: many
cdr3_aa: CSATSGLAYEQYF
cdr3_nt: TGCAGTGCCACGTCGGGCCTTGCCTACGAGCAGTACTTC

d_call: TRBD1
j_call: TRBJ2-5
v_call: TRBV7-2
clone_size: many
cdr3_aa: CASSPGQSEETQYF
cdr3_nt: TGTGCCAGCAGCCCGGGACAGTCCGAGGAGACCCAGTACTTC

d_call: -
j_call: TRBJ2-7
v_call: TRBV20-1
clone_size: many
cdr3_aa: CSAQDRSYEQYF
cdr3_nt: TGCAGTGCACAGGACAGATCCTACGAGCAGTACTTC

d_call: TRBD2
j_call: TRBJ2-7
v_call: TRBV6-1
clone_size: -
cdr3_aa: CASSDSPSGSSYEQYF
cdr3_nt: TGTGCCAGCAGTGACTCCCCTAGCGGGAGCTCCTACGAGCAGTACTTC